Shown below are 32 T cell receptor beta chains from a single sample sequenced in a study of PD-1 blockade in classical Hodgkin lymphoma. Produced via immunoSEQ multiplex PCR; TCRdb's table is partial and in-frame only. The sample lists over 13,000 clones; around 78% were seen once. Every patient had relapsed following autologous stem cell transplantation, and cohorts differed in brentuximab vedotin exposure. The sample was peripheral blood mononuclear cells (PBMCs), taken before the second cycle of nivolumab. All receptors come from a human donor with classical Hodgkin lymphoma.

The gene calls are TRBV19 and TRBJ1-1; 9 nucleotides align to TRBD1. J lost 1 base, V lost 9 bases, and 12 bases had no gene match. The CDR3 has 16 amino acids. Germline V gene lookup returns CDR1 LNHDA and CDR2 SQIVND (reference sequence). CDR3 sequence: CASRGTGGTKNTEAFF. Written as DNA, the CDR3 is TGTGCCAGCCGGGGAACAGGGGGCACCAAGAACACTGAAGCTTTCTTT. The whole variable domain, filled in from reference TRBV19 and TRBJ1-1, reads DGGITQSPKYLFRKEGQNVTLSCEQNLNHDAMYWYRQDPGQGLRLIYYSQIVNDFQKGDIAEGYSVSREKKESFPLTVTSAQKNPTAFYLCASRGTGGTKNTEAFFGQGTRLTVV.

This clone was recorded only once. V usage is TRBV11-3 and J usage is TRBJ2-1; 7 bases match TRBD2. After removal of 1 base from V and 3 bases from J, the junction contained 3 bases not matched to a gene. The CDR3 sequence is 15 residues long. The germline V gene encodes CDR1 SGHNT and CDR2 YENEEA. The DNA for the CDR3 is TGTGCCAGCAGCTTAGCGGGGGGTGTCTACAATGAGCAGTTCTTC. Its protein is CASSLAGGVYNEQFF.

The chain links TRBV5-1 to TRBJ2-7, with 9 positions matching TRBD1. The trim removed 2 bases at V and 6 bases at J, leaving 6 bases unmatched. Germline lookup yields CDR1 SGHRS and CDR2 YFSETQ. The CDR3 extends over 14 amino acids. CDR3 nucleotide sequence: TGCGCCAGCAGCTTCGCGGGACAGGGCAGCGAGCAGTACTTC. As protein: CASSFAGQGSEQYF.

This clone was detected only a few times. The chain carries TRBV5-1 and TRBJ1-6; 7 nucleotides align to TRBD1. Germline V lookup: CDR1 SGHRS, CDR2 YFSETQ. CDR3 size: 17 residues. With V trimmed by 0 bases and J by 9 bases, 12 bases remained unmatched. Here the CDR3 DNA reads TGCGCCAGCAGCTTGGGCCCCAGACAGGGTCGAGGTTCACCCCTCCACTTT. Translation: CASSLGPRQGRGSPLHF.

The CDR3 DNA sequence: TGTGCCAGCAGCTTAGGGGCAAGAGGGGGGCACACAGATACGCAGTATTTT. Residues: CASSLGARGGHTDTQYF. The V and J genes are TRBV11-2 and TRBJ2-3; either TRBD1 or TRBD2 may supply D (6 bases each). V shed 1 base and J shed 2 bases, with 16 bases lying between them. There are 17 residues in the CDR3. Germline lookup yields CDR1 SGHAT and CDR2 FQNNGV.

The V and J genes are TRBV5-1 and TRBJ2-1; 12 positions agree with TRBD1. Germline V gene sequence: CDR1 SGHRS, CDR2 YFSETQ. The V gene end was trimmed by 4 bases and the J gene end by 5 bases; junction bases not matched to a gene: 7. The CDR3 covers 16 residues. The CDR3 bases are TGCGCCAGCAGCACGGGACAGGGGGCCGTACACAATGAGCAGTTCTTC. Its translation: CASSTGQGAVHNEQFF.

The chain joins TRBV5-1 to TRBJ1-6; D ambiguous. The CDR3 is 14 residues long. Trimming pared 1 base from V and 7 bases from J, leaving 9 bases between. The germline gives CDR1 SGHRS, CDR2 YFSETQ. CDR3 DNA sequence: TGCGCCAGCAGCTTGCAGGACTGGAATTCACCCCTCCACTTT. Translating it yields CASSLQDWNSPLHF.

This chain links TRBV29-1 with TRBJ1-5; D unclear. Trimming stripped 5 bases from V and 3 bases from J, with 14 bases between. This CDR3 is built from 14 residues. The germline V gene encodes CDR1 SQVTM and CDR2 ANQGSEA. The CDR3 loop reads CSVMIWENNQPQHF. CDR3 bases: TGCAGCGTTATGATATGGGAAAACAATCAGCCCCAGCATTTT. Based on the CDR3 plus reference TRBV29-1 and TRBJ1-5, the full variable domain is SAVISQKPSRDICQRGTSLTIQCQVDSQVTMMFWYRQQPGQSLTLIATANQGSEATYESGFVIDKFPISRPNLTFSTLTVSNMSPEDSSIYLCSVMIWENNQPQHFGDGTRLSIL.

The chain is built from TRBV7-2 and TRBJ1-5, with D maybe TRBD1 (5 bases). CDR3 length: 16 residues. Trimming stripped 3 bases from V and 0 bases from J, with 12 bases between. In germline, CDR1 is SGHTA, CDR2 FQGNSA. The CDR3 region is CASSFRQPLSNQPQHF. CDR3 bases: TGTGCCAGCAGCTTCAGACAGCCTCTTAGCAATCAGCCCCAGCATTTT. Based on the CDR3 plus reference TRBV7-2 and TRBJ1-5, the full variable domain is GAGVSQSPSNKVTEKGKDVELRCDPISGHTALYWYRQSLGQGLEFLIYFQGNSAPDKSGLPSDRFSAERTGGSVSTLTIQRTQQEDSAVYLCASSFRQPLSNQPQHFGDGTRLSIL.

The CDR3 reads CAISESLGKGRLASSYNEQFF. CDR3 DNA: TGTGCCATCAGTGAGTCACTAGGTAAAGGGAGACTAGCCAGTTCCTACAATGAGCAGTTCTTC. V gene TRBV10-3 combines with J gene TRBJ2-1; the match to TRBD2 covers 7 bases. The length of the CDR3 is 21 residues. Germline CDR1 and CDR2: ENHRY and SYGVKD. The trim removed 0 bases at V and 1 base at J, leaving 18 bases unmatched.

V is TRBV25-1 and J is TRBJ1-4, with a tentative D call TRBD1 (5 bases). The V and J ends lost 6 bases and 7 bases respectively, with 12 bases between them. The CDR3 is 13 residues long. The V gene's germline CDR1 is MGHDK and CDR2 SYGVNS. The CDR3 is CASRQGHSEKLFF. In DNA, the CDR3 is TGTGCCAGCAGGCAGGGCCACAGTGAAAAACTGTTTTTT.

The chain employs TRBV18 and TRBJ2-5; D is perhaps TRBD1 or TRBD2 (6 bases each). The CDR3 length is 15 residues. Germline V lookup: CDR1 KGHSH, CDR2 LQKENI. Trimming took 0 bases from V and 2 from J, leaving 10 bases between them. In DNA form, the CDR3 reads TGTGCCAGCTCACCACCAGGGGGGAGGCAAGAGACCCAGTACTTC. Amino acids: CASSPPGGRQETQYF.

By share, this clone counts as large (0.1 to 1%). This rearrangement joins TRBV7-9 to TRBJ2-7; no clear D gene. The ends were cut back, 5 bases at V and 4 bases at J, with 15 bases in the middle. The CDR3 spans 14 residues. The germline gives CDR1 SEHNR, CDR2 FQNEAQ (reference sequence). The CDR3 DNA reads as TGTGCCAGCAGCGGCGGCGCAGGTGGGTACGAGCAGTACTTC. The encoded protein is CASSGGAGGYEQYF.

The chain uses TRBV15 and TRBJ2-7, with D perhaps TRBD1 or TRBD2 (5 bases each). Trimming took off 0 bases at V and 6 bases at J, with 15 bases between the two ends. Germline V gene sequence: CDR1 LNHNV, CDR2 YYDKDF (reference sequence). The CDR3 is 15 amino acids. The DNA of the CDR3 is TGTGCCACCAGCAGAGATAACAGGCCCGAGGGCGAGCAGTACTTC. Its translation: CATSRDNRPEGEQYF.

V gene TRBV5-5 combines with J gene TRBJ2-1; D is possibly TRBD1 or TRBD2 (5 bases each). Trimming took 6 bases from V and 9 from J, leaving 10 bases between them. The CDR3 runs to 11 residues. Looked up from germline, CDR1 is SGHKS and CDR2 is YYEKEE (reference sequence). The CDR3 nucleotides are TGTGCCAGCACCGGGGCCGGTGAGCAGTTCTTC. Its protein product is CASTGAGEQFF.

The chain has TRBV11-2 and TRBJ2-3, with TRBD2 matching 10 bases. The CDR3 loop spans 15 amino acids. The ends lost 4 bases at V and 3 bases at J; junction bases unmatched: 4. Germline lookup yields CDR1 SGHAT and CDR2 FQNNGV. The CDR3 here is CASSSLAGKTDTQYF. The CDR3, as DNA: TGTGCCAGCAGCTCACTAGCGGGGAAGACAGATACGCAGTATTTT.

The table lists this clone with a few counts. The genes are TRBV7-2 and TRBJ1-5; no firm D call. The CDR3 contains 14 residues. Trimming took off 1 base at V and 0 bases at J, with 4 bases between the two ends. Per germline, CDR1 SGHTA and CDR2 FQGNSA. The CDR3 coding sequence is TGTGCCAGCAGCTTAGGGAATAGCAATCAGCCCCAGCATTTT. Residues: CASSLGNSNQPQHF.

The chain combines TRBV19 with TRBJ1-5; 8 positions match TRBD1. The CDR3 is made up of 15 amino acids. Germline CDR1 is LNHDA and CDR2 is SQIVND (reference sequence). V lost 5 bases and J lost 2; bases outside the gene matches: 5. The CDR3 DNA follows: TGTGCCAGTAGTCGAGGACAGGGCGGCAATCAGCCCCAGCATTTT. Protein sequence: CASSRGQGGNQPQHF.

This clone was detected once. The rearrangement joins TRBV18 to TRBJ2-5, with 10 bases that match TRBD2. In germline, CDR1 is KGHSH, CDR2 LQKENI. Trimming cost V 2 bases and J 7 bases; bases outside gene matches: 7. CDR3 length: 15 residues. The CDR3: CASSPVAGGTGTQYF. The CDR3 DNA sequence: TGTGCCAGCTCACCAGTAGCGGGGGGCACTGGGACCCAGTACTTC.

The gene calls are TRBV9 and TRBJ2-2, with unresolved D. Trimming stripped 0 bases from V and 8 bases from J, with 5 bases between. The CDR3 extends over 12 amino acids. Germline CDR1 is SGDLS and CDR2 is YYNGEE. The CDR3 loop reads CASSVGEGELFF. Written as DNA, the CDR3 is TGTGCCAGCAGCGTAGGGGAAGGGGAGCTGTTTTTT.

This clone was seen a handful of times. V usage is TRBV20-1 and J usage is TRBJ1-2; D unclear. The CDR3 is made up of 11 amino acids. Germline V gives CDR1 DFQATT, CDR2 SNEGSKA (reference sequence). With 6 bases removed from V and 0 bases from J, the gap between germline ends came to 5 bases. The CDR3 reads CSAPANYGYTF. As DNA, the CDR3 is TGCAGTGCCCCAGCTAACTATGGCTACACCTTC.

The V and J genes are TRBV27 and TRBJ1-2; possible D gene TRBD1, 6 bases. The V and J ends lost 3 bases and 9 bases respectively, with 14 bases between them. Germline CDR1 is MNHEY and CDR2 is SMNVEV (reference sequence). CDR3 size: 13 residues. The chain's CDR3 is CASSFQGTLSYTF. The CDR3 DNA sequence: TGTGCCAGCAGTTTCCAAGGGACATTGAGCTACACCTTC.

CDR3 nucleotide sequence: TGTGCCAGCAGCTTTTCAGGGGGCTATGGCTACACCTTC. Protein sequence: CASSFSGGYGYTF. This chain connects TRBV11-2 to TRBJ1-2; 7 bases fit TRBD1. Looked up from germline, CDR1 is SGHAT and CDR2 is FQNNGV. This CDR3 spans 13 amino acids. The V and J ends lost 3 bases and 4 bases, in that order; junction bases with no gene match: 2.

The chain couples TRBV18 to TRBJ2-3; D is perhaps TRBD1 (5 bases). Trimming stripped 6 bases from V and 3 bases from J, with 19 bases between. CDR1 and CDR2 (germline): KGHSH, LQKENI. The CDR3 has 16 amino acids. The CDR3 protein is CASSSPRDALTDTQYF. The CDR3 nucleotides read TGTGCCAGCTCTTCCCCCAGGGATGCCCTAACAGATACGCAGTATTTT.

This chain links TRBV5-1 with TRBJ1-3; D gene ambiguous. Trimming removed 0 bases at V and 2 bases at J, with 9 bases between. CDR1 SGHRS and CDR2 YFSETQ come from the germline V gene. The CDR3 extends over 15 amino acids. Written as DNA, the CDR3 is TGCGCCAGCAGCTTGGCCGGGCAGGCTGGAAACACCATATATTTT. Translation: CASSLAGQAGNTIYF.

The CDR3 region has the DNA TGTGCCAGCACCGCCGACAGGGTAGTTGGATCACCCCTCCACTTT. Protein product: CASTADRVVGSPLHF. V usage is TRBV6-5 and J usage is TRBJ1-6; 7 bases are a match to TRBD1. This CDR3 has 15 amino acids. V shed 7 bases, J shed 10 bases, and the junction held 13 bases outside the gene matches. Germline V CDR1 and CDR2: MNHEY, SVGAGI.

This clone was seen only a few times. V is TRBV5-4 and J is TRBJ1-1; D is possibly TRBD1 (5 bases). The CDR3 loop spans 13 amino acids. V lost 4 bases and J 5 bases, leaving 12 bases between the germline ends. Germline lookup yields CDR1 SGHNT and CDR2 YYREEE (reference sequence). CDR3 sequence reads: CASSRAGGTEAFF. The CDR3 DNA follows: TGTGCCAGCAGCCGAGCGGGGGGAACTGAAGCTTTCTTT.

This chain joins TRBV15 and TRBJ1-1; D is unclear. Germline CDR1 is LNHNV and CDR2 is YYDKDF (reference sequence). This CDR3 is built from 13 residues. The V end was cut by 5 bases, the J end by 2 bases, with 9 bases between. The CDR3 region is CATSRPDNTEAFF. CDR3 sequence (DNA): TGTGCCACCAGCCGACCAGACAACACTGAAGCTTTCTTT.

J is TRBJ1-5 and V is TRBV7-8, with D unresolved. Germline CDR1 is SGHVS and CDR2 is FQNEAQ. This CDR3 is 16 amino acids long. V lost 5 bases to trimming and J lost 1 base, with 15 bases between them. The CDR3 loop reads CASSAHESRSNQPQHF. CDR3 in DNA: TGTGCCAGCAGCGCACATGAAAGTCGGAGCAATCAGCCCCAGCATTTT.

CDR3 DNA sequence: TGTGCCAGCAGTAGCGGTACTAACTATGGCTACACCTTC. It specifies CASSSGTNYGYTF. The V call is TRBV6-5, the J call TRBJ1-2; D uncertain. Per the germline V gene, CDR1 is MNHEY and CDR2 is SVGAGI. This CDR3 has 13 residues. Trimming removed 5 bases from V and 0 bases from J, with 7 bases in between.

The J gene is TRBJ2-1, the V gene TRBV6-6; the D gene is possibly TRBD2 (7 bases). V was pared by 2 bases and J by 6 bases, with 14 bases between. The CDR3 loop spans 15 amino acids. Germline values: CDR1 MNHNY, CDR2 SVGAGI (reference sequence). CDR3 amino acids: CASSYDLGGANEQFF. As DNA, the CDR3 is TGTGCCAGCAGTTACGACTTAGGGGGGGCCAATGAGCAGTTCTTC.

The rearrangement links TRBV9 to TRBJ2-7, with D uncertain. CDR1 is SGDLS and CDR2 is YYNGEE in the germline V gene. This CDR3 is 14 amino acids long. V was shortened by 0 bases and J by 3 bases, with 10 bases between the two germline ends. CDR3 loop: CASSVGGTFYEQYF. The CDR3 DNA is TGTGCCAGCAGCGTAGGCGGCACCTTCTACGAGCAGTACTTC.